The 28 T cell receptor beta chains below come from one sample, sequenced in a study of shared clonotypes between healthy human individuals. Assay: immunoSEQ multiplex PCR; the TCRdb copy retains only in-frame clones and omits some. The sample contains over a million clones, around 75% of which appear only once. The sample comprised memory CD4+ T cells sorted from blood. Stated subset: CD45RA-negative fraction. The source is a young man in good health.

J is TRBJ2-5 and V is TRBV29-1; D is perhaps TRBD1 (6 bases). The germline gives CDR1 SQVTM, CDR2 ANQGSEA. V lost 2 bases and J lost 2, with 12 bases in between. The CDR3 totals 14 residues. CDR3 bases: TGCAGCGTTGAAACCTGGACAGAGCAAGAGACCCAGTACTTC. Translation: CSVETWTEQETQYF. Full variable domain (remainder filled in from reference TRBV29-1 and TRBJ2-5): SAVISQKPSRDICQRGTSLTIQCQVDSQVTMMFWYRQQPGQSLTLIATANQGSEATYESGFVIDKFPISRPNLTFSTLTVSNMSPEDSSIYLCSVETWTEQETQYFGPGTRLLVL.

V usage is TRBV28 and J usage is TRBJ2-7; TRBD2 agrees at 8 bases. Germline CDR1 and CDR2: MDHEN and SYDVKM. The CDR3 is made up of 13 amino acids. With V trimmed by 8 bases and J by 4 bases, 7 bases remained unmatched. The chain's CDR3 is CASLSGTTYEQYF. In DNA, the CDR3 is TGTGCCAGCCTTAGCGGGACTACGTACGAGCAGTACTTC.

The CDR3 DNA follows: TGTGCCAGCAGCCGCAAAGGACAGGGTACCGGGGAGCTGTTTTTT. This gives the protein CASSRKGQGTGELFF. The genes are TRBV9 and TRBJ2-2; 8 nucleotides agree with TRBD1. Trimming cost V 4 bases and J 5 bases; bases outside gene matches: 7. Germline CDR1 and CDR2: SGDLS and YYNGEE. This CDR3 region has 15 residues.

This rearrangement joins TRBV29-1 to TRBJ2-1; 7 nucleotides match TRBD2. The V gene's germline CDR1 is SQVTM and CDR2 ANQGSEA. This CDR3 is built from 14 residues. V gave up 3 bases and J gave up 1 base; unmatched junction bases: 3. In DNA, the CDR3 is TGCAGCGTTGACGTCGGGAGGTCCTACAATGAGCAGTTCTTC. It is translated as CSVDVGRSYNEQFF.

This clone was seen a single time. The genes are TRBV14 and TRBJ2-3; perhaps TRBD2 as D (6 bases). The CDR3 is 11 amino acids. Germline V gives CDR1 SGHDN, CDR2 FVKESK. The V gene lost 3 bases and the J gene lost 8 bases, with 6 bases spanning the gap. CDR3 DNA: TGTGCCAGCAGCCACGGGGGTACGCAGTATTTT. Its translation is CASSHGGTQYF. The variable domain in full, completed from reference TRBV14 and TRBJ2-3, reads EAGVTQFPSHSVIEKGQTVTLRCDPISGHDNLYWYRRVMGKEIKFLLHFVKESKQDESGMPNNRFLAERTGGTYSTLKVQPAELEDSGVYFCASSHGGTQYFGPGTRLTVL.

The chain is built from TRBV5-1 and TRBJ2-7, with D uncertain. Trimming took off 5 bases at V and 6 bases at J, with 18 bases between the two ends. This CDR3 region has 14 residues. The germline V gene encodes CDR1 SGHRS and CDR2 YFSETQ. The CDR3: CASRLSTNPREQYF. The CDR3 nucleotides read TGCGCCAGCAGGTTGTCTACGAACCCACGCGAGCAGTACTTC.

This chain joins TRBV4-1 and TRBJ2-1; possible D gene TRBD1, 5 bases. V lost 1 base, J lost 7 bases, and 14 bases lay in between. The CDR3 extends over 15 amino acids. Germline V CDR1 and CDR2: MGHRA, YSYEKL. This chain's CDR3 is CASSQGNTGANEQFF. CDR3 in DNA: TGCGCCAGCAGCCAAGGTAACACAGGCGCGAATGAGCAGTTCTTC.

The chain couples TRBV7-2 to TRBJ2-7; no clear D. V shed 1 base and J shed 4 bases, with 11 bases lying between them. The CDR3 sequence is 14 residues long. Germline values: CDR1 SGHTA, CDR2 FQGNSA. The CDR3 sequence is CASSLVLGGYEQYF. The CDR3 DNA sequence: TGTGCCAGCAGCTTAGTTTTAGGTGGTTACGAGCAGTACTTC.

The table lists this clone with a count of one. Given a much more abundant clone one base away, this may be a read error. The V and J genes are TRBV5-1 and TRBJ1-2, with D possibly matching TRBD1 (6 bases). Germline lookup yields CDR1 SGHRS and CDR2 YFSETQ. This CDR3 has 15 residues. The CDR3 region is CVSSLGPTGTYGYTF. In DNA form, the CDR3 reads TGCGTCAGCAGCTTAGGTCCGACAGGCACGTATGGCTACACCTTC.

V is TRBV7-6 and J is TRBJ2-2; possible D gene TRBD2, 6 bases. The CDR3 runs 17 residues. The V gene lost 6 bases and the J gene lost 0 bases, with 17 bases spanning the gap. CDR1 and CDR2 (germline): SGHVS, FNYEAQ. The CDR3 DNA sequence: TGTGCCAGCAGATCTTCCTGGAGGGAGCCGAACACCGGGGAGCTGTTTTTT. Amino acids: CASRSSWREPNTGELFF.

The chain combines TRBV11-3 with TRBJ2-3, with D maybe TRBD2 (5 bases). CDR3 length: 16 amino acids. Between the trimmed V and J ends, which lost 5 bases and 2 bases, there was a span of 17 bases. Per the germline V gene, CDR1 is SGHNT and CDR2 is YENEEA. The CDR3, as DNA: TGTGCCAGCAGCCCCGGGATGGAGACTTCCACAGATACGCAGTATTTT. Protein product: CASSPGMETSTDTQYF.

This chain connects TRBV2 to TRBJ2-7; 9 bases map to TRBD2. This CDR3 comprises 15 residues. CDR1 and CDR2 (germline): SNHLY, FYNNEI. V was clipped by 3 bases and J by 3 bases; unmatched bases: 6. This chain's CDR3 is CASSDRLAEIYEQYF. The CDR3 DNA follows: TGTGCCAGCAGTGACCGACTAGCGGAGATCTACGAGCAGTACTTC.

There are many counts of this clone. Other DNA sequences in this specimen translate into the identical CDR3. This chain uses TRBV19 with TRBJ1-6, with 7 bases identical to TRBD1. The CDR3 length is 14 residues. V dropped 6 bases and J dropped 5; count of bases not matched to a gene: 4. Germline CDR1 and CDR2: LNHDA and SQIVND (reference sequence). Here the CDR3 DNA reads TGTGCCAGTAGAGAAACAGGGGATAATTCACCCCTCCACTTT. It specifies CASRETGDNSPLHF.

The CDR3 DNA is TGCGCCAGCAGCCCCCACGGGCCTAGGACCCAAGATACGCAGTATTTT. It encodes CASSPHGPRTQDTQYF. This chain joins TRBV5-1 and TRBJ2-3; no clear D gene. Germline assignment: CDR1 SGHRS and CDR2 YFSETQ. This CDR3 has 16 amino acids. V shed 4 bases and J shed 5 bases, with 20 bases lying between them. Based on the CDR3 plus reference TRBV5-1 and TRBJ2-3, the full variable domain is KAGVTQTPRYLIKTRGQQVTLSCSPISGHRSVSWYQQTPGQGLQFLFEYFSETQRNKGNFPGRFSGRQFSNSRSEMNVSTLELGDSALYLCASSPHGPRTQDTQYFGPGTRLTVL.

This clone showed up just once. The chain couples TRBV5-4 to TRBJ2-5, with a weak D call TRBD2 (5 bases). Germline CDR1 SGHNT, CDR2 YYREEE (reference sequence). The CDR3 is made up of 16 amino acids. The V gene lost 1 base and the J gene lost 5 bases, with 18 bases spanning the gap. The CDR3, as DNA: TGTGCCAGCAGCTTGCCGAAGGGCCGCGGGTCGGAGACCCAGTACTTC. Translated: CASSLPKGRGSETQYF.

V gene TRBV7-6 combines with J gene TRBJ2-5; 7 bases fit TRBD1. Germline V CDR1 and CDR2: SGHVS, FNYEAQ. The trim removed 4 bases at V and 4 bases at J, leaving 3 bases unmatched. There are 13 residues in the CDR3. The CDR3 loop reads CASSSGQIETQYF. The CDR3 DNA follows: TGTGCCAGCAGCTCGGGACAGATAGAGACCCAGTACTTC.

J is TRBJ2-5 and V is TRBV7-2; D is possibly TRBD2 (5 bases). The germline V gene encodes CDR1 SGHTA and CDR2 FQGNSA. V gave up 1 base and J gave up 7 bases, with 10 bases separating them. The CDR3 consists of 13 residues. CDR3 residues: CASSLGPAGTQYF. The CDR3 DNA reads TGTGCCAGCAGCTTAGGCCCGGCGGGGACCCAGTACTTC.

This rearrangement joins TRBV9 to TRBJ2-1, with D tentatively TRBD2 (6 bases). This CDR3 is 15 amino acids long. Trimming shortened V by 0 bases and J by 7 bases, and 14 bases separated the two germline ends. Germline V lookup: CDR1 SGDLS, CDR2 YYNGEE. CDR3 coding DNA: TGTGCCAGCAGCGTAGGGGCTAGCGTACGAAATGAGCAGTTCTTC. Translated, it gives CASSVGASVRNEQFF.

This chain links TRBV5-6 with TRBJ2-1, with D maybe TRBD2 (5 bases). Germline values: CDR1 SGHDT, CDR2 YYEEEE. Trimming stripped 4 bases from V and 3 bases from J, with 14 bases between. The CDR3 length is 15 residues. CDR3 nucleotides: TGTGCCAGCAGCCGGTTGTCGGAGGTCTACAATGAGCAGTTCTTC. This encodes CASSRLSEVYNEQFF.

The V call is TRBV5-1, the J call TRBJ1-2; possible D gene TRBD1, 5 bases. V lost 6 bases, J lost 4 bases, and 10 bases lay in between. The germline CDR1 and CDR2 sequences are SGHRS and YFSETQ. The CDR3 totals 12 residues. The CDR3 region has the DNA TGCGCCAGCAAAACAGGCTCCTATGGCTACACCTTC. Amino acids: CASKTGSYGYTF.

This clone was seen many times. The chain joins TRBV28 to TRBJ2-2; possibly TRBD1 for D (6 bases). Trimming removed 3 bases from V and 7 bases from J, with 12 bases in between. Germline V gene sequence: CDR1 MDHEN, CDR2 SYDVKM. The CDR3 covers 14 residues. Written as DNA, the CDR3 is TGTGCCAGCAGTTTGGCAGGGGCGGGCGGGGAGCTGTTTTTT. Amino acids: CASSLAGAGGELFF.

This sequence joins TRBV5-4 and TRBJ2-1, with 9 nucleotides matching TRBD2. Germline CDR1 SGHNT, CDR2 YYREEE (reference sequence). This CDR3 contains 16 residues. V shed 0 bases, J shed 7 bases, and the junction held 8 bases outside the gene matches. CDR3 residues: CASSLGTKRGDNEQFF. The CDR3 region has the DNA TGTGCCAGCAGCTTGGGGACTAAGCGGGGGGATAATGAGCAGTTCTTC.

The chain combines TRBV5-6 with TRBJ1-2; perhaps TRBD1 as D (6 bases). V gave up 4 bases and J gave up 2 bases, with 12 bases separating them. Germline V gene lookup returns CDR1 SGHDT and CDR2 YYEEEE. The CDR3 consists of 14 residues. Written as DNA, the CDR3 is TGTGCCAGCAGCCCCGAAGGGGGAAACTATGGCTACACCTTC. Translated: CASSPEGGNYGYTF.

The V gene is TRBV28, the J gene TRBJ1-6; the D is unclear. Trimming cost V 1 base and J 3 bases, with 13 bases left between them. This CDR3 spans 17 amino acids. CDR1 and CDR2 (germline): MDHEN, SYDVKM. The CDR3 is CASSLYRHGVYNSPLHF. In DNA, the CDR3 is TGTGCCAGCAGTTTATACAGACACGGGGTCTATAATTCACCCCTCCACTTT.

This sequence joins TRBV10-3 and TRBJ1-6; maybe TRBD1 (5 bases). Trimming pared 2 bases from V and 6 bases from J, leaving 8 bases between. Looked up from germline, CDR1 is ENHRY and CDR2 is SYGVKD. The CDR3 covers 14 residues. The DNA of the CDR3 is TGTGCCATCAGTGAGGCCCAGGGTAATTCACCCCTCCACTTT. Translating it yields CAISEAQGNSPLHF.

With regard to this clone: Other DNA sequences from this sample encode an identical CDR3 as well. The chain links TRBV5-4 to TRBJ1-5; the D is unclear. The germline gives CDR1 SGHNT, CDR2 YYREEE (reference sequence). V was clipped by 1 base and J by 4 bases, with 6 bases between them. This CDR3 is 13 amino acids long. The chain's CDR3 is CASSLSPNQPQHF. CDR3 DNA: TGTGCCAGCAGCTTGAGTCCAAATCAGCCCCAGCATTTT. Full variable domain (outside the CDR3, taken from reference TRBV5-4 and TRBJ1-5): ETGVTQSPTHLIKTRGQQVTLRCSSQSGHNTVSWYQQALGQGPQFIFQYYREEENGRGNFPPRFSGLQFPNYSSELNVNALELDDSALYLCASSLSPNQPQHFGDGTRLSIL.

V is TRBV18 and J is TRBJ2-7; a possible D gene is TRBD2 (5 bases). The germline gives CDR1 KGHSH, CDR2 LQKENI. The CDR3 is made up of 15 amino acids. V was trimmed by 3 bases and J by 5 bases, leaving 17 bases between them. The CDR3 region is CASSPAPRGENEQYF. DNA of the CDR3: TGTGCCAGCTCACCCGCCCCCCGGGGAGAGAACGAGCAGTACTTC.

This clone was observed a single time. This may arise from a read error, as a much more abundant clone is one base away. In the same sample, other DNA sequences code for this CDR3. The chain has TRBV5-5 and TRBJ1-1, with TRBD1 matching 8 bases. This CDR3 is 14 amino acids long. The J segment lost 1 base and the V segment lost 1 base, leaving 0 bases of the junction unmatched. CDR1 and CDR2 from the germline V gene are SGHKS and YYEKEE (reference sequence). The CDR3 coding sequence is TGTGCCAGCAGCTTGACAGGGGGGAACACTGAAGCTTTCTTT. Translated: CASSLTGGNTEAFF.